This entry lists 21 T cell receptor beta chains sequenced from one sample in a study of Tregs in tolerant kidney transplant recipients. Profiled with immunoSEQ multiplex PCR; TCRdb holds only in-frame clones, not every one. This sample has fewer than 100,000 clones; about 91% occur once, and the top ten carry about 0.34%. Sequences were derived from Tregs from blood, sampled before the transplant. The receptors originated from a human donor who received a combined kidney and bone marrow transplant.

The chain links TRBV19 to TRBJ1-4; TRBD1 agrees at 7 bases. The germline V gene has CDR1 LNHDA and CDR2 SQIVND (reference sequence). The length of the CDR3 is 13 residues. The trim removed 7 bases at V and 8 bases at J, leaving 7 bases unmatched. The CDR3 loop is CASNRYRGEKLFF. CDR3 DNA: TGTGCCAGTAACCGCTACAGGGGAGAAAAACTGTTTTTT. The full variable domain, completed using reference TRBV19 and TRBJ1-4, is DGGITQSPKYLFRKEGQNVTLSCEQNLNHDAMYWYRQDPGQGLRLIYYSQIVNDFQKGDIAEGYSVSREKKESFPLTVTSAQKNPTAFYLCASNRYRGEKLFFGSGTQLSVL.

This clone is a singleton in its sample. V gene TRBV7-2 combines with J gene TRBJ1-5; TRBD1 aligns across 7 bases. Germline trimming cut 1 base from V and 6 bases from J; bases unmatched to any gene: 6. CDR1 SGHTA and CDR2 FQGNSA come from the germline V gene. CDR3 length: 15 amino acids. The CDR3 is CASSLGGTVSQPQHF. Written as DNA, the CDR3 is TGTGCCAGCAGCTTAGGAGGGACAGTCTCTCAGCCCCAGCATTTT.

V usage is TRBV5-1 and J usage is TRBJ2-1; TRBD2 matches at 14 bases. V trimming: 3 bases; J trimming: 7 bases; junction bases outside the gene matches: 6. The CDR3 extends over 16 amino acids. Germline V gives CDR1 SGHRS, CDR2 YFSETQ. This CDR3 reads CASSSPGLAGVNEQFF. CDR3 coding DNA: TGCGCCAGCAGCTCCCCGGGACTAGCGGGAGTTAATGAGCAGTTCTTC.

This clone has only one observation. The V and J genes are TRBV15 and TRBJ1-5; D gene ambiguous. The CDR3 extends over 13 amino acids. Germline values: CDR1 LNHNV, CDR2 YYDKDF (reference sequence). Trimming took off 0 bases at V and 9 bases at J, with 9 bases between the two ends. The chain's CDR3 is CATSRDPGRPQHF. CDR3 coding DNA: TGTGCCACCAGCAGAGACCCGGGGAGGCCCCAGCATTTT.

This clone turned up a few times. The V gene is TRBV9, the J gene TRBJ1-2; 10 bases line up with TRBD1. Looked up from germline, CDR1 is SGDLS and CDR2 is YYNGEE. The CDR3 length is 15 residues. With V trimmed by 4 bases and J by 6 bases, 9 bases remained unmatched. For the CDR3, the DNA is TGTGCCAGCAGCACCGGGACAGGGGCAGTCGATGGCTACACCTTC. Protein product: CASSTGTGAVDGYTF.

The chain uses TRBV7-6 and TRBJ2-2; a possible D gene is TRBD2 (5 bases). The germline V and J ends were trimmed by 4 bases and 5 bases, with 20 bases remaining between them. Germline V gene lookup returns CDR1 SGHVS and CDR2 FNYEAQ. This CDR3 region has 17 residues. The CDR3 is CASSWRTTNGVTGELFF. The DNA for the CDR3 is TGTGCCAGCAGCTGGAGGACCACCAACGGGGTGACCGGGGAGCTGTTTTTT.

The CDR3 region has the DNA TGTGCCAGCAGTGAATACGGGGGAAACACCATATATTTT. Its protein is CASSEYGGNTIYF. The J gene is TRBJ1-3, the V gene TRBV25-1; D not certain. Per germline, CDR1 MGHDK and CDR2 SYGVNS. Trimming pared 0 bases from V and 4 bases from J, leaving 4 bases between. There are 13 residues in the CDR3. The full variable domain, its missing parts supplied by reference TRBV25-1 and TRBJ1-3, is EADIYQTPRYLVIGTGKKITLECSQTMGHDKMYWYQQDPGMELHLIHYSYGVNSTEKGDLSSESTVSRIRTEHFPLTLESARPSHTSQYLCASSEYGGNTIYFGEGSWLTVV.

This rearrangement joins TRBV28 to TRBJ2-7; D is possibly TRBD1 or TRBD2 (5 bases each). There are 13 residues in the CDR3. V lost 1 base to trimming and J lost 8 bases, with 12 bases between them. Germline V gene data show CDR1 as MDHEN and CDR2 as SYDVKM. The CDR3 loop reads CASSLYPGTKQYF. In DNA, the CDR3 is TGTGCCAGCAGTTTATATCCAGGGACGAAGCAGTACTTC.

The chain combines TRBV7-8 with TRBJ2-1, with no clear D. Trimming removed 3 bases at V and 8 bases at J, with 5 bases between. The CDR3 is 11 amino acids. Germline V gene lookup returns CDR1 SGHVS and CDR2 FQNEAQ. Here the CDR3 reads CASSFLDEQFF. For the CDR3, the DNA is TGTGCCAGCAGCTTCCTCGATGAGCAGTTCTTC.

The rearrangement joins TRBV19 to TRBJ2-1; 14 bases are shared with TRBD2. The germline CDR1 and CDR2 sequences are LNHDA and SQIVND (reference sequence). The CDR3 is made up of 22 amino acids. V was pared by 5 bases and J by 4 bases, with 22 bases of the junction left unmatched. The CDR3 nucleotides read TGTGCCAGTAGTTTTCGCAGAGTGGGACTAGCGGGAGATTGGGGCTTTTACAATGAGCAGTTCTTC. This translates into CASSFRRVGLAGDWGFYNEQFF.

The gene calls are TRBV30 and TRBJ1-5; tentative D call: TRBD1 (5 bases). The V and J ends lost 1 base and 7 bases respectively, with 14 bases between them. The CDR3 contains 14 residues. Looked up from germline, CDR1 is GTSNPN and CDR2 is SVGIG (reference sequence). Here the CDR3 reads CAWSEAAWDQPQHF. The CDR3 DNA is TGTGCCTGGAGTGAGGCCGCCTGGGACCAGCCCCAGCATTTT.

The V call is TRBV27, the J call TRBJ2-6; weak D call: TRBD2 (6 bases). Looked up from germline, CDR1 is MNHEY and CDR2 is SMNVEV (reference sequence). Trimming took 7 bases from V and 7 from J, leaving 14 bases between them. The CDR3 has 14 amino acids. CDR3 amino acids: CASMGGVGANVLTF. CDR3 in DNA: TGTGCCAGCATGGGAGGAGTGGGAGCCAACGTCCTGACTTTC.

The genes are TRBV19 and TRBJ2-1, with 12 positions matching TRBD1. The CDR3 spans 17 residues. CDR1 and CDR2 (germline): LNHDA, SQIVND (reference sequence). The V gene end was trimmed by 0 bases and the J gene end by 7 bases; junction bases not matched to a gene: 7. The CDR3 region has the DNA TGTGCCAGTAGTATAGATCGGGGGACAGGGGGCGTTAATGAGCAGTTCTTC. Residues: CASSIDRGTGGVNEQFF.

This clone was seen a single time. Compared with germline, one end of the junction differs, possibly owing to a read error. The chain uses TRBV11-2 and TRBJ1-2, with 7 bases matching TRBD1. The germline gives CDR1 SGHAT, CDR2 FQNNGV. The CDR3 is made up of 13 amino acids. The CDR3 loop reads CAGSFRGSYGYTF. The CDR3 DNA sequence: TGTGCCGGCAGCTTCAGGGGGTCCTATGGCTACACCTTC.

The chain links TRBV27 to TRBJ1-5; a possible D gene is TRBD1 (6 bases). This CDR3 has 14 amino acids. Trimming removed 6 bases from V and 7 bases from J, with 16 bases in between. Germline V gene lookup returns CDR1 MNHEY and CDR2 SMNVEV (reference sequence). This CDR3 reads CASSRQAAKQPQHF. For the CDR3, the DNA is TGTGCCAGCAGCCGACAGGCCGCGAAACAGCCCCAGCATTTT.

This chain links TRBV5-6 with TRBJ2-7; D unclear. In germline, CDR1 is SGHDT, CDR2 YYEEEE. The CDR3 consists of 11 residues. V lost 1 base to trimming and J lost 5 bases, with 4 bases between them. Here the CDR3 reads CASSLTDEQYF. CDR3 nucleotides: TGTGCCAGCAGCTTGACCGACGAGCAGTACTTC.

The gene calls are TRBV4-1 and TRBJ2-2; tentative D call: TRBD2 (5 bases). Per the germline V gene, CDR1 is MGHRA and CDR2 is YSYEKL. The CDR3 totals 15 residues. Trimming took 0 bases from V and 7 from J, leaving 12 bases between them. This CDR3 is CASSQDGSRSGELFF. The CDR3 coding sequence is TGCGCCAGCAGCCAAGATGGGAGTCGGAGCGGGGAGCTGTTTTTT.

Concerning this clone: At one end, the junction sequence differs from germline, possibly due to a read error. V is TRBV7-7 and J is TRBJ2-3; D is perhaps TRBD1 (5 bases). Germline CDR1 and CDR2: SSHAT and FNYEAQ (reference sequence). The CDR3 consists of 13 residues. CDR3 residues: CASSNQGPDTQYF. The DNA for the CDR3 is TGTGCTAGCAGCAATCAGGGCCCAGATACGCAGTATTTT.

The chain joins TRBV19 to TRBJ1-5; TRBD1 agrees at 7 bases. J was trimmed by 5 bases and V by 5 bases; bases with no gene match: 3. There are 13 residues in the CDR3. Per the germline V gene, CDR1 is LNHDA and CDR2 is SQIVND (reference sequence). The DNA of the CDR3 is TGTGCCAGTAGTCTAACAGGGGATCAGCCCCAGCATTTT. Translating it yields CASSLTGDQPQHF.

This clone was seen a single time. The chain employs TRBV2 and TRBJ2-7; tentative D call: TRBD2 (5 bases). V lost 5 bases and J lost 6, with 14 bases in between. The CDR3 is made up of 13 amino acids. The germline CDR1 and CDR2 sequences are SNHLY and FYNNEI. The CDR3 nucleotides are TGTGCCAGCAGTAAGGAGGTACACCTCGAGCAGTACTTC. Its protein product is CASSKEVHLEQYF. Looking up the rest from reference TRBV2 and TRBJ2-7 gives the full variable domain: EPEVTQTPSHQVTQMGQEVILRCVPISNHLYFYWYRQILGQKVEFLVSFYNNEISEKSEIFDDQFSVERPDGSNFTLKIRSTKLEDSAMYFCASSKEVHLEQYFGPGTRLTVT.

CDR3 amino acids: CASSWKSTDTQYF. The CDR3 DNA sequence: TGTGCCAGCAGCTGGAAAAGCACAGATACGCAGTATTTT. The rearrangement joins TRBV5-4 to TRBJ2-3; D ambiguous. This CDR3 spans 13 amino acids. V lost 3 bases to trimming and J lost 0 bases, with 5 bases between them. Germline-derived CDR1 and CDR2 are SGHNT and YYREEE (reference sequence).